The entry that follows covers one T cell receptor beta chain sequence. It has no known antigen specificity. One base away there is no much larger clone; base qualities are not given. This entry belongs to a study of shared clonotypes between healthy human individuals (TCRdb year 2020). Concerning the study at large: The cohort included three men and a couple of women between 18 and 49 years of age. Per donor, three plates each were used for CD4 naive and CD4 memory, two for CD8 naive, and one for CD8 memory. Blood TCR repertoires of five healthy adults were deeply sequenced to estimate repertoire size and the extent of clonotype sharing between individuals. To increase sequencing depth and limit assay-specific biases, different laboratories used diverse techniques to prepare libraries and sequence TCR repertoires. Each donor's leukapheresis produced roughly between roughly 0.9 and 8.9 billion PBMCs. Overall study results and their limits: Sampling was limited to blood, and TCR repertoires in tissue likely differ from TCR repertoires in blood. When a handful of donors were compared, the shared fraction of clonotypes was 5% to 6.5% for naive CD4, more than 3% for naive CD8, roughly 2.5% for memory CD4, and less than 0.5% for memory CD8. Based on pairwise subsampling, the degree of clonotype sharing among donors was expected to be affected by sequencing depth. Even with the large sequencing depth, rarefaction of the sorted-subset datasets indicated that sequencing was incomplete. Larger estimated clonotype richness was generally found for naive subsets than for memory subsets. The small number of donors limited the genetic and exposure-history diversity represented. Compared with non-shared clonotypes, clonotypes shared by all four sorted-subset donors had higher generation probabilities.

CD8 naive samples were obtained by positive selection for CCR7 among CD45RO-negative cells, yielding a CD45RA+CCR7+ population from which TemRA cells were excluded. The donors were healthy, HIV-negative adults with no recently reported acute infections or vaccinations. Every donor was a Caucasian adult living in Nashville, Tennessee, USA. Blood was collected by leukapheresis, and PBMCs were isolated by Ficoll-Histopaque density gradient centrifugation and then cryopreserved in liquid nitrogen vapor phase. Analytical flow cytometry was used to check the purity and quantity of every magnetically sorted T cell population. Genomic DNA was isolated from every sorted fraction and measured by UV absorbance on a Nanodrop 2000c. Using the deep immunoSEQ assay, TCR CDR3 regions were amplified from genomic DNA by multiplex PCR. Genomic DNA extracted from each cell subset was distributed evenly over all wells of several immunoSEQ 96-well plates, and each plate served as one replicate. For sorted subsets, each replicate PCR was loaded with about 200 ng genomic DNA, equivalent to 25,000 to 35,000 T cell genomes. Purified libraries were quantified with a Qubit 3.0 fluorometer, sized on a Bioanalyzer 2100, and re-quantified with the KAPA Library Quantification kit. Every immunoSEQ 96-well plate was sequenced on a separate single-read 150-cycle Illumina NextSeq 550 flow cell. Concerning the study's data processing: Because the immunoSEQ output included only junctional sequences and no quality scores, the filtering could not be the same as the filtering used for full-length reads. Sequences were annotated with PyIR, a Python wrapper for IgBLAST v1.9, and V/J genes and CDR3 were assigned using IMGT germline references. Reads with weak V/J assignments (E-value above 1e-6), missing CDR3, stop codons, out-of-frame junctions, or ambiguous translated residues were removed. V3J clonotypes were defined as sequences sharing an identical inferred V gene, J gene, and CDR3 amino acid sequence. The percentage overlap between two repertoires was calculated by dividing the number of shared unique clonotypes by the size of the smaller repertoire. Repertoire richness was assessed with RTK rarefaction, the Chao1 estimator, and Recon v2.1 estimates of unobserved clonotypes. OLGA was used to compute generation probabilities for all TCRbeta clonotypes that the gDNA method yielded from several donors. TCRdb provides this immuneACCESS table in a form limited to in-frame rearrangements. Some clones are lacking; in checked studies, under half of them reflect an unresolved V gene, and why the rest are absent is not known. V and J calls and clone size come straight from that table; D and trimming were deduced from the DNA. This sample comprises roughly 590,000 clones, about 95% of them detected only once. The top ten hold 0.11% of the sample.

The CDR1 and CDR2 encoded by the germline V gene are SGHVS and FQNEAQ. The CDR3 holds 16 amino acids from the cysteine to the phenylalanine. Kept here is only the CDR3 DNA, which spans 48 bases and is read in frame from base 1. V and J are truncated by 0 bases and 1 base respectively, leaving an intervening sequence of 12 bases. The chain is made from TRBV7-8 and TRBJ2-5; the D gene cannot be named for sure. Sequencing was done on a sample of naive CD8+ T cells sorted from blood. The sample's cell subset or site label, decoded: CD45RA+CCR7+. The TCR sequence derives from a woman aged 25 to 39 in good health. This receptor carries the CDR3 CASSLAQIRAQETQYF. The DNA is TGTGCCAGCAGCTTAGCCCAAATAAGAGCCCAAGAGACCCAGTACTTC.